This T cell receptor beta chain appears in the sequencing data of a study of CD8 T cells in Susac syndrome (dated by TCRdb to about 2019). With regard to the full study: Of the Susac syndrome patients who were sequenced, eight or nine were in clinical remission while roughly six had clinically active disease. Susac syndrome patients were therapy-naive, on corticosteroids (some also receiving IVIg), or on IVIg alone at blood withdrawal. The study used repertoire sequencing to test whether antigen drove CD8+ T cell activation and differentiation in Susac syndrome. Findings and caveats that apply to the study as a whole: No clonal expansion was detected in the CD4+ T cell repertoire of Susac syndrome patients. The TCR sequencing and HLA analysis was acknowledged to have included a relatively small number of individuals.

RNA was extracted using the RNeasy kit, and about 0.5 to 1 microgram was reverse transcribed with random hexamers. The immunoSEQ multiplex PCR assay, which covers 54 Vbeta and 13 Jbeta segments, was used to amplify TCR beta CDR3 regions. PCR amplification bias was corrected by using a synthetic template baseline for primer optimization and computational correction. For the original study's pipeline: Reads were assigned to V, D and J genes according to IMGT and analyzed in immunoSEQ Analyzer, with only productive sequences retained. Clonality was calculated as one minus the Shannon entropy normalized by log2 of the number of productive unique sequences. Public and private clones were assessed among the 100 most prevalent clones of each patient and control. Susac-specific clones were defined as absent from healthy and MS cohorts, 1052 published viral clones and other ImmuneACCESS disease sequences. TCRdb ran its own pipeline on the public reads, namely fastp trimming at Q25 and MiXCR clone calling, and kept in-frame beta chains. A single entry per CDR3 protein holds the most common genes and DNA from its merged rows. In this record, the V and J calls reflect TCRdb's handling and not the investigators' own analysis. The sample contains 95,000 to 150,000 distinct CDR3 sequences, 96% of them found a single time. Less than 0.15% of the sample is in the top ten clones.

About this clonotype itself: No cognate antigen has been identified for it. One base away there is no much larger clone; base qualities are not given.

V loses 0 bases, J loses 6 bases, and the germline ends lie 18 bases apart. CDR1 DFQATT and CDR2 SNEGSKA are derived from the germline V gene (reference sequence). The CDR3 starts with the cysteine, ends with the phenylalanine, and has 15 residues. The CDR3 DNA has 45 bases and is translated from base 1. Peripheral blood CD8+ and CD4+ T cells from healthy donors, Susac syndrome patients and multiple sclerosis patients were profiled using high-throughput TCR beta sequencing. Susac syndrome patients met recently defined diagnostic criteria for definite or probable disease. CD8+ TEMRA cells were enriched by FACS, while bulk CD8+ and CD4+ T cells were purified by magnetic negative isolation. Blood was drawn into EDTA tubes, processed within 24 hours, and PBMCs were isolated by density gradient centrifugation. PBMCs destined for TCR sequencing were cryopreserved in liquid nitrogen and later thawed in a 37 °C water bath. A purity of at least 90% was achieved for sorted or isolated CD4+, CD8+ and CD8+ TEMRA cells.

The sequence derives from a human donor with Susac syndrome. This chain joins TRBV20-1 to TRBJ2-7, with TRBD2 perhaps the D gene, on 6 matching bases. Material: CD4+ T cells from PBMCs. The CDR3 sequence is CSARDATSTSPEQYF. The DNA sequence is as follows: TGCAGTGCTAGAGATGCGACTAGTACATCCCCCGAGCAGTACTTC.